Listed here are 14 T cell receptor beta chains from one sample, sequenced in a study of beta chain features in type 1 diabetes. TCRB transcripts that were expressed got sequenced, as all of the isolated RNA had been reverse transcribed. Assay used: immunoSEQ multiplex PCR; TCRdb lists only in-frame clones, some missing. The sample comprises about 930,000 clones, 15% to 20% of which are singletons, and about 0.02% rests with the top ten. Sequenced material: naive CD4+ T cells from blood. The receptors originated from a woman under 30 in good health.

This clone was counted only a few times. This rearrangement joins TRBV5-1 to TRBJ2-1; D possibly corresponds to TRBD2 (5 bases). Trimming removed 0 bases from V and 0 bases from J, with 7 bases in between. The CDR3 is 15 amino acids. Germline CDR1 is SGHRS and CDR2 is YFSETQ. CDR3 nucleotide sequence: TGCGCCAGCAGCTTGGACGACTACTCCTACAATGAGCAGTTCTTC. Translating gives CASSLDDYSYNEQFF.

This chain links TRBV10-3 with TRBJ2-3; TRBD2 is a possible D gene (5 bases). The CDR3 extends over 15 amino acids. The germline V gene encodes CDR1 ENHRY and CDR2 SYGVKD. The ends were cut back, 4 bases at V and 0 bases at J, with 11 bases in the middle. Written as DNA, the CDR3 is TGTGCCATCAGTGTCTTCGGGGTTAGCACAGATACGCAGTATTTT. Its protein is CAISVFGVSTDTQYF.

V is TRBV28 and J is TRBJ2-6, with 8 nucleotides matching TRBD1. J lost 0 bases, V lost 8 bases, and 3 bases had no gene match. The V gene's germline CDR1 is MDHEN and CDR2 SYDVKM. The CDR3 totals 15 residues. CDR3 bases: TGTGCCAGCCAGGACAGGGCCTCTGGGGCCAACGTCCTGACTTTC. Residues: CASQDRASGANVLTF.

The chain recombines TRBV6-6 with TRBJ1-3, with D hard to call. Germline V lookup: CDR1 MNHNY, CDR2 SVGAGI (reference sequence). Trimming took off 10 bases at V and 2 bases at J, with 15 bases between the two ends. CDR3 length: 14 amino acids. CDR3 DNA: TGTGCCACACGCGTTTCGGTAACTGGAAACACCATATATTTT. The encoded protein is CATRVSVTGNTIYF.

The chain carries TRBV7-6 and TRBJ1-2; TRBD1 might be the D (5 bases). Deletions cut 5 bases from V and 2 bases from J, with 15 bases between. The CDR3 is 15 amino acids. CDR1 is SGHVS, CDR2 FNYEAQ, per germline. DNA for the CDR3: TGTGCCAGCAGCCCTCGGGCGGGGGGGAACTATGGCTACACCTTC. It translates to CASSPRAGGNYGYTF.

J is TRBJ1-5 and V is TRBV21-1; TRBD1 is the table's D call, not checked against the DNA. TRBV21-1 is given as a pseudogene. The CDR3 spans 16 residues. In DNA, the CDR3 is TGTGCCAGCAGCAAAGAAGGCTTCAGGGTCAATCAGCCCCAGCATTTT. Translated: CASSKEGFRVNQPQHF.

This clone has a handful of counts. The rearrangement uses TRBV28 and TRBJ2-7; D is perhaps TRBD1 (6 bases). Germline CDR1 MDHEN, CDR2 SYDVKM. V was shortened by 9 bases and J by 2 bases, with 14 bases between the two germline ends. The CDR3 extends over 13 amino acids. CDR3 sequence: CASARTVAYEQYF. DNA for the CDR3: TGTGCCAGTGCTCGGACAGTGGCCTACGAGCAGTACTTC.

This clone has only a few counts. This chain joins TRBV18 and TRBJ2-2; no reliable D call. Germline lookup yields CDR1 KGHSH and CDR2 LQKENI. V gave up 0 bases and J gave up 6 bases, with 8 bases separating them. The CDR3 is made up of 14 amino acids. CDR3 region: CASSPPSLPGELFF. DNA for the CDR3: TGTGCCAGCTCACCACCGTCTCTTCCCGGGGAGCTGTTTTTT.

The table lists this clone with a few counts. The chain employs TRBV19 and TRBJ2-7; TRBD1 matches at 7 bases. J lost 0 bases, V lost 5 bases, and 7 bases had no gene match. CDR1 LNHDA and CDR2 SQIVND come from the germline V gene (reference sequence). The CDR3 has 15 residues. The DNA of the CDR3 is TGTGCCAGTAGTGACCGGGACAGCCGCTCCTACGAGCAGTACTTC. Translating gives CASSDRDSRSYEQYF.

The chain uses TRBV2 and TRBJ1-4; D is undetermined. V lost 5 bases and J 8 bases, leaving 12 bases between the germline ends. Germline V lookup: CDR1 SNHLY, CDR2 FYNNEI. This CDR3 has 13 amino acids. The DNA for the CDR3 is TGTGCCAGCAGTATGTCTACGGGGGAAAAACTGTTTTTT. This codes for CASSMSTGEKLFF.

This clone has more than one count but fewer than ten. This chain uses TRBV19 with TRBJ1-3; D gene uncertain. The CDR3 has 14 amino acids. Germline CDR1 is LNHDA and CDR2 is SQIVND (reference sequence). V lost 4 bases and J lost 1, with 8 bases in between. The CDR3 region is CASSRSRSGNTIYF. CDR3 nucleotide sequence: TGTGCCAGTAGTAGGTCCAGGTCTGGAAACACCATATATTTT.

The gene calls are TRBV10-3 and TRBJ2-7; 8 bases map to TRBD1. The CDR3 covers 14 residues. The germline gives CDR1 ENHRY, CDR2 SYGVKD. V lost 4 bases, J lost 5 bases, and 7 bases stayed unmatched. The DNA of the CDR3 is TGTGCCATCAGTGTTTGGGACAGGCCCCACGAGCAGTACTTC. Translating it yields CAISVWDRPHEQYF.

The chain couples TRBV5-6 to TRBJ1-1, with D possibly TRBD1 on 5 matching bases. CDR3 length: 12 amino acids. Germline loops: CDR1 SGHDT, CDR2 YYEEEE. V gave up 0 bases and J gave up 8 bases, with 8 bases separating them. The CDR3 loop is CASSLGRVEAFF. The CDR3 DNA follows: TGTGCCAGCAGCTTGGGCAGGGTAGAAGCTTTCTTT.

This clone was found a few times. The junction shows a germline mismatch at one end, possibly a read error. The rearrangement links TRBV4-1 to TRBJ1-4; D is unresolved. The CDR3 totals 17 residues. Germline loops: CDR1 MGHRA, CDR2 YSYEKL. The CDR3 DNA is TGCGCCGGCAGCCAAGTTACCTTCGTGGCAACTAATGAAAAACTGTTTTTT. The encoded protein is CAGSQVTFVATNEKLFF.